This T cell receptor (beta chain) was sequenced for a study of T cell responses to AZD1222 COVID-19 vaccine. Clones were sequenced by immunoSEQ multiplex PCR, and TCRdb holds only the in-frame ones, with some missing. The profile covers under 130,000 clones, with around 90% appearing a single time and roughly 20% taken by the ten largest. A word on this clone: Its antigen is as yet unknown.

Regarding the study as a whole: Unmutated regions of variants are reportedly targeted by nearly half of spike-specific TCRs.

The CDR3 contains 15 residues. CDR1 and CDR2 (germline): MNHEY, SMNVEV (reference sequence). J gave up 0 bases and V 5 bases, and 6 bases lay outside the gene matches. The TCR sequence derives from an adult in good health. The chain is built from TRBV27 and TRBJ1-2; TRBD1 agrees at 7 bases. The sample consisted of peripheral blood, taken on day 0 of AZD1222 vaccination. The CDR3 DNA sequence: TGTGCCAGCAGTCCTGGACAGGACGCTAACTATGGCTACACCTTC. This gives the protein CASSPGQDANYGYTF.